The T cell receptor (beta chain) described here comes from a study of control samples from healthy donors and cancer patients. TCRdb's table, derived via immunoSEQ multiplex PCR, lists solely in-frame clones and lacks some. The sample contains under 200,000 clones, around 92% of which appear only once. The trim removed 5 bases at V and 4 bases at J, leaving 3 bases unmatched. This CDR3 contains 14 residues. Germline-derived CDR1 and CDR2 are KGHDR and SFDVKD. This clone was detected only a few times. The source is a woman in her 30s in good health. The V and J genes are TRBV24-1 and TRBJ1-2; the match to TRBD1 covers 10 bases. The specimen sequenced was blood. As DNA, the CDR3 is TGTGCCACCAGTGCGAGACAGGGGGCCTATGGCTACACCTTC. Translating it yields CATSARQGAYGYTF.